Shown below are 27 T cell receptor beta chains from a single sample sequenced in a study of T cell repertoires in cytomegalovirus infection. Antigens of these TCRs are unknown. TCRdb passed the reads through MiXCR, listing each CDR3 protein once. The sample comprises about 570,000 distinct CDR3 sequences, almost 40% of which are singletons, and 48% rests with the top ten. The input for sequencing was cultured PBMCs, taken from culture after CMV antigen stimulation. These receptors came from a human donor in good health (CMV status not recorded). Some clones in this sample may be carry-over from other donors' samples.

The chain is built from TRBV28 and TRBJ1-5, with TRBD1 as a possible D gene (6 bases). Germline V gives CDR1 MDHEN, CDR2 SYDVKM. This CDR3 is built from 14 residues. Trimming removed 5 bases at V and 6 bases at J, with 14 bases between. In nucleotides, the CDR3 is TGTGCCAGCAGTATGGCACAGGGCGCTCAGCCCCAGCATTTT. Amino acid sequence: CASSMAQGAQPQHF.

A single count supports this clonotype. The genes are TRBV7-6 and TRBJ2-1, with TRBD2 matching 9 bases. J was trimmed by 5 bases and V by 4 bases; bases with no gene match: 15. The CDR3 has 18 amino acids. Germline V lookup: CDR1 SGHVS, CDR2 FNYEAQ. Here the CDR3 DNA reads TGTGCCAGCAGCTCGCGGGGGGGCCTTTTAGCCCACCACAATGAGCAGTTCTTC. Translation: CASSSRGGLLAHHNEQFF.

The table lists this clonotype with a few counts. The chain combines TRBV7-8 with TRBJ2-2; D ambiguous. Trimming pared 6 bases from V and 3 bases from J, leaving 17 bases between. CDR1 and CDR2 from the germline V gene are SGHVS and FQNEAQ. CDR3 size: 16 residues. CDR3 sequence reads: CASSSLQGPYTGELFF. The CDR3 bases are TGTGCCAGCAGTTCCCTCCAAGGACCGTACACCGGGGAGCTGTTTTTT.

V is TRBV19 and J is TRBJ2-3; TRBD2 matches at 9 bases. This CDR3 has 16 amino acids. Germline trimming cut 6 bases from V and 0 bases from J; bases unmatched to any gene: 7. Germline CDR1 LNHDA, CDR2 SQIVND (reference sequence). Here the CDR3 DNA reads TGTGCCAGTAGCCCCGGACTAGCGAAGAGCACAGATACGCAGTATTTT. Translated, it gives CASSPGLAKSTDTQYF. The full variable domain, rest sourced from reference TRBV19 and TRBJ2-3, is DGGITQSPKYLFRKEGQNVTLSCEQNLNHDAMYWYRQDPGQGLRLIYYSQIVNDFQKGDIAEGYSVSREKKESFPLTVTSAQKNPTAFYLCASSPGLAKSTDTQYFGPGTRLTVL.

This clonotype has only a few counts. The chain has TRBV28 and TRBJ2-3; no definite D call. V was pared by 7 bases and J by 0 bases, with 14 bases between. Per the germline V gene, CDR1 is MDHEN and CDR2 is SYDVKM. CDR3 size: 15 residues. DNA of the CDR3: TGTGCCAGCATCCCTCGTCAACCCAGCACAGATACGCAGTATTTT. This codes for CASIPRQPSTDTQYF.

V and J are TRBV7-3 and TRBJ2-1, with 7 positions matching TRBD1. CDR3 length equals 17 residues. The junction had 19 bases not matched to a gene; V was cut back by 5 bases and J by 9 bases. Germline CDR1 SGHTA, CDR2 FQGTGA. This chain's CDR3 is CASSPPLLRGLKSEQFF. CDR3 nucleotide sequence: TGTGCCAGCAGCCCACCCCTTTTGAGGGGGCTGAAAAGTGAGCAGTTCTTC.

V is TRBV30 and J is TRBJ2-7; the match to TRBD2 covers 8 bases. CDR3 length: 15 residues. Germline V lookup: CDR1 GTSNPN, CDR2 SVGIG (reference sequence). After removal of 2 bases from V and 0 bases from J, the junction contained 6 bases not matched to a gene. The CDR3 loop is CAWSSWRGASYEQYF. In DNA form, the CDR3 reads TGTGCCTGGAGTTCTTGGCGGGGGGCCTCCTACGAGCAGTACTTC.

This clonotype was counted a few times. The chain carries TRBV7-2 and TRBJ1-1, with 8 bases identical to TRBD1. The CDR3 is 13 amino acids. The germline gives CDR1 SGHTA, CDR2 FQGNSA. Trimming took 4 bases from V and 7 from J; bases not matched to a gene: 5. This chain's CDR3 is CASSYRRGLEAFF. The CDR3 nucleotides are TGTGCCAGCAGCTACCGCAGGGGGCTTGAAGCTTTCTTT.

This clonotype has just a few counts. This chain connects TRBV6-2 or TRBV6-3 to TRBJ2-7; tentatively, D is TRBD2 (5 bases). Between the trimmed V and J ends, which lost 7 bases and 3 bases, there was a span of 13 bases. This CDR3 is built from 13 residues. CDR1 MNHEY and CDR2 SVGEGT come from the germline V gene. The CDR3 is CASKGRGIYEQYF. CDR3 nucleotide sequence: TGTGCCAGCAAAGGCCGAGGGATCTACGAGCAGTACTTC.

The gene calls are TRBV28 and TRBJ2-7; D is ambiguous. Germline CDR1 MDHEN, CDR2 SYDVKM. The V end was cut by 2 bases, the J end by 5 bases, with 10 bases between. The CDR3 totals 13 residues. The CDR3 sequence is CASSLVLGNEQYF. The DNA of the CDR3 is TGTGCCAGCAGTTTAGTCTTGGGGAACGAGCAGTACTTC.

The chain has TRBV28 and TRBJ1-1; no clear D. The V gene's germline CDR1 is MDHEN and CDR2 SYDVKM. Trimming pared 4 bases from V and 0 bases from J, leaving 9 bases between. The CDR3 extends over 14 amino acids. The CDR3 DNA follows: TGTGCCAGCAGTTGGGCGGATCTGAACACTGAAGCTTTCTTT. Amino acid sequence: CASSWADLNTEAFF. Drawing the rest from reference TRBV28 and TRBJ1-1, the complete variable domain is DVKVTQSSRYLVKRTGEKVFLECVQDMDHENMFWYRQDPGLGLRLIYFSYDVKMKEKGDIPEGYSVSREKKERFSLILESASTNQTSMYLCASSWADLNTEAFFGQGTRLTVV.

This clonotype was recorded a few times. The junction departs from the called germline gene at one end, perhaps through a read error. This chain uses TRBV2 with TRBJ2-7, with D uncertain. Germline lookup yields CDR1 SNHLY and CDR2 FYNNEI. This CDR3 is built from 13 residues. Here the CDR3 DNA reads TGTGCCAGCGGTGAGGACCGGGCCTACGAGCAGTACTTC. Protein sequence: CASGEDRAYEQYF.

The rearrangement joins TRBV7-8 to TRBJ2-7; D may be TRBD1 or TRBD2 (5 bases each). With 6 bases removed from V and 2 bases from J, the gap between germline ends came to 14 bases. Germline V gene sequence: CDR1 SGHVS, CDR2 FQNEAQ. The CDR3 totals 14 residues. The DNA for the CDR3 is TGTGCCAGCAGTCATACCCGGGACCCCTACGAGCAGTACTTC. The encoded protein is CASSHTRDPYEQYF.

CDR3 nucleotides: TGTGCCAGCAGCTCAAACAGGGTCGCCGGGGAGCTGTTTTTT. This translates into CASSSNRVAGELFF. The gene calls are TRBV12-3 or TRBV12-4 and TRBJ2-2, with a tentative D call TRBD1 (6 bases). V was shortened by 6 bases and J by 6 bases, with 14 bases between the two germline ends. The CDR3 extends over 14 amino acids.

This rearrangement joins TRBV19 to TRBJ2-1; 12 positions agree with TRBD1. Germline V gives CDR1 LNHDA, CDR2 SQIVND (reference sequence). This CDR3 comprises 15 residues. The V and J ends lost 8 bases and 7 bases, in that order; junction bases with no gene match: 9. CDR3 in DNA: TGTGCCAGTGCTATGGGACAGGGGGCGCGAAATGAGCAGTTCTTC. Its protein product is CASAMGQGARNEQFF.

This chain connects TRBV15 to TRBJ2-4; TRBD2 matches at 7 bases. The CDR3 contains 13 residues. The germline CDR1 and CDR2 sequences are LNHNV and YYDKDF (reference sequence). V was clipped by 8 bases and J by 0 bases; unmatched bases: 1. The DNA for the CDR3 is TGTGCCACCGGGGGGGGAGCCAAAAACATTCAGTACTTC. Its translation is CATGGGAKNIQYF. The entire variable domain, with the rest obtained from reference TRBV15 and TRBJ2-4, is as follows: DAMVIQNPRYQVTQFGKPVTLSCSQTLNHNVMYWYQQKSSQAPKLLFHYYDKDFNNEADTPDNFQSRRPNTSFCFLDIRSPGLGDTAMYLCATGGGAKNIQYFGAGTRLSVL.

V is TRBV28 and J is TRBJ1-5, with 7 bases fitting TRBD1. This CDR3 is 17 amino acids long. Per the germline V gene, CDR1 is MDHEN and CDR2 is SYDVKM. Germline trimming cut 2 bases from V and 1 base from J; bases unmatched to any gene: 8. CDR3: CASSLTGAYQSNQPQHF. CDR3 nucleotides: TGTGCCAGCAGTTTAACAGGGGCGTACCAGAGCAATCAGCCCCAGCATTTT.

This clonotype has a handful of counts. The gene calls are TRBV12-3 or TRBV12-4 and TRBJ2-7; possibly TRBD1 for D (5 bases). V shed 6 bases and J shed 2 bases, with 14 bases lying between them. The CDR3 sequence is 14 residues long. CDR3 region: CASSTLDRAYEQYF. DNA of the CDR3: TGTGCCAGCAGCACGCTTGACAGAGCCTACGAGCAGTACTTC.

The CDR3 DNA reads TGTGCCAGTAGTGGGGACAGGGCAGGCACCGGGGAGCTGTTTTTT. This translates into CASSGDRAGTGELFF. V gene TRBV19 combines with J gene TRBJ2-2, with TRBD1 matching over 9 bases. The V segment lost 5 bases and the J segment 4 bases; nucleotides outside the gene matches: 5. In germline, CDR1 is LNHDA, CDR2 SQIVND (reference sequence). The CDR3 has 15 amino acids.

J is TRBJ1-2 and V is TRBV7-8; TRBD1 matches at 7 bases. The V segment lost 4 bases and the J segment 6 bases; nucleotides outside the gene matches: 17. This CDR3 contains 17 residues. Germline CDR1 reads SGHVS; CDR2 reads FQNEAQ. CDR3 sequence reads: CASSSHVGVRGDDGYTF. Here the CDR3 DNA reads TGTGCCAGCAGCTCACACGTCGGTGTCAGGGGGGATGATGGCTACACCTTC.

The genes are TRBV19 and TRBJ1-2; weak D call: TRBD1 (5 bases). V dropped 6 bases and J dropped 4 bases, with 12 bases sitting between them. There are 13 residues in the CDR3. Per the germline V gene, CDR1 is LNHDA and CDR2 is SQIVND (reference sequence). The CDR3 spells CASRPGTPYGYTF. The CDR3 DNA reads as TGTGCCAGTAGACCCGGGACCCCCTATGGCTACACCTTC.

The rearrangement uses TRBV7-2 and TRBJ2-1; 8 bases map to TRBD2. After removal of 6 bases from V and 10 bases from J, the junction contained 14 bases not matched to a gene. The CDR3 has 15 amino acids. Looked up from germline, CDR1 is SGHTA and CDR2 is FQGNSA. This CDR3 is CASRPLTSSGPEQFF. The CDR3 bases are TGTGCCAGCAGACCACTGACTTCTAGCGGGCCGGAGCAGTTCTTC.

The gene calls are TRBV4-2 and TRBJ2-1, with 10 bases lining up with TRBD1. V shed 1 base, J shed 8 bases, and the junction held 5 bases outside the gene matches. This CDR3 contains 15 residues. From germline, CDR1 is LGHNA and CDR2 YNFKEQ. The CDR3 protein is CASSQGDRGLDEQFF. CDR3 DNA sequence: TGTGCCAGCAGCCAAGGGGACAGGGGATTGGATGAGCAGTTCTTC.

The V and J genes are TRBV7-9 and TRBJ1-1, with 7 bases identical to TRBD1. The length of the CDR3 is 14 residues. From germline, CDR1 is SEHNR and CDR2 FQNEAQ (reference sequence). The ends lost 3 bases at V and 4 bases at J; junction bases unmatched: 5. CDR3 sequence (DNA): TGTGCCAGCAGCTTGACAGGGAGCGTCACTGAAGCTTTCTTT. It yields the protein CASSLTGSVTEAFF. Using reference TRBV7-9 and TRBJ1-1 for the parts outside the CDR3, the full variable domain is DTGVSQNPRHKITKRGQNVTFRCDPISEHNRLYWYRQTLGQGPEFLTYFQNEAQLEKSRLLSDRFSAERPKGSFSTLEIQRTEQGDSAMYLCASSLTGSVTEAFFGQGTRLTVV.

V and J are TRBV4-1 and TRBJ2-2; no reliable D call. V lost 0 bases, J lost 6 bases, and 11 bases lay in between. The CDR3 has 15 residues. Germline V gene lookup returns CDR1 MGHRA and CDR2 YSYEKL. The CDR3 sequence: CASSQDPAGAGELFF. CDR3 bases: TGCGCCAGCAGCCAAGATCCCGCCGGCGCCGGGGAGCTGTTTTTT.

The J gene is TRBJ2-5, the V gene TRBV7-2; D may be TRBD1 (5 bases). The CDR3 runs 13 residues. Looked up from germline, CDR1 is SGHTA and CDR2 is FQGNSA. Between the trimmed V and J ends, which lost 6 bases and 5 bases, there was a span of 13 bases. The CDR3 sequence: CASRPRQWETQYF. Here the CDR3 DNA reads TGTGCCAGCAGACCTAGACAGTGGGAGACCCAGTACTTC.

The chain joins TRBV7-2 to TRBJ1-1, with TRBD1 as a possible D gene (5 bases). Germline values: CDR1 SGHTA, CDR2 FQGNSA. Trimming removed 1 base from V and 2 bases from J, with 14 bases in between. CDR3 length: 16 residues. The CDR3 nucleotides read TGTGCCAGCAGCTTAGGCTGGGGCGGAGGTAACACTGAAGCTTTCTTT. Translating gives CASSLGWGGGNTEAFF.